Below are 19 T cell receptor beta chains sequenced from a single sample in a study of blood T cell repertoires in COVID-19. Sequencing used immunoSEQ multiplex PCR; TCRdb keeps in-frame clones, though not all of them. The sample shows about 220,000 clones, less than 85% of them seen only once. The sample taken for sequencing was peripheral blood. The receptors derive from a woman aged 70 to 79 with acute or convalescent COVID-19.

The chain's CDR3 is CASSPRGGRGSYNEQFF. The CDR3 region has the DNA TGTGCCAGCAGCCCCCGCGGGGGTAGGGGCTCCTACAATGAGCAGTTCTTC. The chain carries TRBV28 and TRBJ2-1; 7 bases fit TRBD2. The CDR3 is 17 amino acids. The germline gives CDR1 MDHEN, CDR2 SYDVKM. V was clipped by 6 bases and J by 0 bases; unmatched bases: 11.

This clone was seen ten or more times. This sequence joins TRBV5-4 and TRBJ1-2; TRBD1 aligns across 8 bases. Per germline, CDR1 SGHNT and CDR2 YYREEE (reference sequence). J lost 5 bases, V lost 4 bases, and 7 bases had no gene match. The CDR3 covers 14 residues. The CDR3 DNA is TGTGCCAGCAGCCCTCCAGGGGGCTCGTATGGCTACACCTTC. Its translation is CASSPPGGSYGYTF.

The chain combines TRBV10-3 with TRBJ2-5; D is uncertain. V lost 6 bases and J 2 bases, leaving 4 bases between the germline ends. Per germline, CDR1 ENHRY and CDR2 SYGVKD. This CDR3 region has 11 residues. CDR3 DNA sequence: TGTGCCATCAGACAGCAAGAGACCCAGTACTTC. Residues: CAIRQQETQYF.

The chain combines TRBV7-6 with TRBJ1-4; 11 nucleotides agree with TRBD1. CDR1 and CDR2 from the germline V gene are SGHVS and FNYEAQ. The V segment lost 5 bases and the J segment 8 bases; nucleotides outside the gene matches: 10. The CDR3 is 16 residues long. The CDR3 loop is CASSLGQGARGEKLFF. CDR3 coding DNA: TGTGCCAGCAGCCTTGGACAGGGGGCGCGAGGGGAAAAACTGTTTTTT.

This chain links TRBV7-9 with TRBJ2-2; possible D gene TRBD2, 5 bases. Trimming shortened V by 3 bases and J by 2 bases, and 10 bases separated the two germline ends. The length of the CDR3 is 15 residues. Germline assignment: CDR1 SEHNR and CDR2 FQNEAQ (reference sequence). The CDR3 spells CASSFFGVNTGELFF. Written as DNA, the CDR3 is TGTGCCAGCAGCTTTTTCGGGGTTAACACCGGGGAGCTGTTTTTT.

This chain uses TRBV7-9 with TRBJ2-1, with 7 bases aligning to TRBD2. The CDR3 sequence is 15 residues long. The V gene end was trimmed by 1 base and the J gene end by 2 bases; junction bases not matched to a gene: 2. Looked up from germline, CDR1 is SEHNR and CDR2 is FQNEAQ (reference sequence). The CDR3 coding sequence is TGTGCCAGCAGCTTAGATGGGGGGGCCTACAATGAGCAGTTCTTC. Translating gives CASSLDGGAYNEQFF.

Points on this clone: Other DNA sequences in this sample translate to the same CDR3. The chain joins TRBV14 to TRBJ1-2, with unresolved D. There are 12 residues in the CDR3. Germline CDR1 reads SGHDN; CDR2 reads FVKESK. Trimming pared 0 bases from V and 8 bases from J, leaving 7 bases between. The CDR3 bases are TGTGCCAGCAGCCAAGATCGGGTGGGCTACACCTTC. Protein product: CASSQDRVGYTF.

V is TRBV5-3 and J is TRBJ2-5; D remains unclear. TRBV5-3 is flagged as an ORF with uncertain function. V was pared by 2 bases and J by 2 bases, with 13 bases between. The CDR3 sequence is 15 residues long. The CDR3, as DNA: TGTGCCAGAAGCTTTGAAGCGTACCTGCAAGAGACCCAGTACTTC. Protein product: CARSFEAYLQETQYF.

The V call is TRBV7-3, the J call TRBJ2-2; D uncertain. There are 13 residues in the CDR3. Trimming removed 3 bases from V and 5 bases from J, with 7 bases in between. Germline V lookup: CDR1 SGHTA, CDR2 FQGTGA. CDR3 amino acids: CASSFSVTGELFF. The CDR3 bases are TGTGCCAGCAGCTTTTCTGTGACCGGGGAGCTGTTTTTT.

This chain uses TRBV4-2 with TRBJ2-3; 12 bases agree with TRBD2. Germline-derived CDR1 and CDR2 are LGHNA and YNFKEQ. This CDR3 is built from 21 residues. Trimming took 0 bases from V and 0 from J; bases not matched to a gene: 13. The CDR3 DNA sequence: TGTGCCAGCAGCCAAGATGCGGCTAGCGGGGGGGTTTTCCTGAGCACAGATACGCAGTATTTT. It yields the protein CASSQDAASGGVFLSTDTQYF.

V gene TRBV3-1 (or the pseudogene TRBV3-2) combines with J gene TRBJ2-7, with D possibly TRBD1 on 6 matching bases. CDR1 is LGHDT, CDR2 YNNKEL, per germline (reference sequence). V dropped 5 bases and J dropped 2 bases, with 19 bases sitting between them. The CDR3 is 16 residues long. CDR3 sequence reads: CASSAEGGINPYEQYF. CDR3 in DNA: TGTGCCAGCAGCGCAGAAGGGGGAATTAACCCCTACGAGCAGTACTTC.

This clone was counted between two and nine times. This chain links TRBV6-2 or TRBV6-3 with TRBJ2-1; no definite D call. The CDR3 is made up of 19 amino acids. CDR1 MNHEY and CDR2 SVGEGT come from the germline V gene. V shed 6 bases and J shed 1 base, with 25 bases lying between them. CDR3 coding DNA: TGTGCCAGCAGCCTATACGAACAGTCGTCTCGTCTTTCCTACAATGAGCAGTTCTTC. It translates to CASSLYEQSSRLSYNEQFF.

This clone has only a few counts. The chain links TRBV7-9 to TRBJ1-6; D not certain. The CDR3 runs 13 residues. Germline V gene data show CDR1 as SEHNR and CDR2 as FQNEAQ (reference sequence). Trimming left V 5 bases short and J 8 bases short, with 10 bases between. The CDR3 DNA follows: TGTGCCAGCAGCCTCCTCGGTGATTCACCCCTCCACTTT. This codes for CASSLLGDSPLHF.

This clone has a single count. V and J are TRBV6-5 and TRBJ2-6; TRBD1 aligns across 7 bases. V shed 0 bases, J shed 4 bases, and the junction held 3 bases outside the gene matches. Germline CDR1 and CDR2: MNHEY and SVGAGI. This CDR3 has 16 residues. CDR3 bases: TGTGCCAGCAGTTACTCGGAAGGGGGCGGGGCCAACGTCCTGACTTTC. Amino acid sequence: CASSYSEGGGANVLTF.

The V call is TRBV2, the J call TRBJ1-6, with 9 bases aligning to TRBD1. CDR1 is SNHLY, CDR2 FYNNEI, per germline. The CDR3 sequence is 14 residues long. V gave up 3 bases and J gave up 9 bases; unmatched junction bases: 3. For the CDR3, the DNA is TGTGCCAGCAGTGAGGGGACAGGGATTTCACCCCTCCACTTT. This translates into CASSEGTGISPLHF.

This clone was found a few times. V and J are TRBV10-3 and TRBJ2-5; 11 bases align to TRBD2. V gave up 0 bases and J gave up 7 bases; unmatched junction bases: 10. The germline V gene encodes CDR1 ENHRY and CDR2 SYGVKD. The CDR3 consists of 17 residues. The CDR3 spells CAISESALAGGLGTQYF. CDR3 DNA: TGTGCCATCAGTGAGTCGGCGCTAGCGGGGGGTTTAGGGACCCAGTACTTC.

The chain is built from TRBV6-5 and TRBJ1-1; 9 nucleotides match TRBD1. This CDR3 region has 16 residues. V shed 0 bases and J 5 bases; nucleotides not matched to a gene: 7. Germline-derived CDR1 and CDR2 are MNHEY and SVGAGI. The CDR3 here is CASSYSRTGAGTEAFF. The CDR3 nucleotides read TGTGCCAGCAGTTACTCACGGACAGGGGCAGGGACTGAAGCTTTCTTT.

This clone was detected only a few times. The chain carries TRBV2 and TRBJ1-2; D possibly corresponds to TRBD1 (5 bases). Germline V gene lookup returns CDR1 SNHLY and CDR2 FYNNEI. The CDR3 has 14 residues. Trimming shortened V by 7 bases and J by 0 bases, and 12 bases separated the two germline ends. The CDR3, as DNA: TGTGCCAGCAAACTGGGGGGAGCTAACTATGGCTACACCTTC. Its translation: CASKLGGANYGYTF.

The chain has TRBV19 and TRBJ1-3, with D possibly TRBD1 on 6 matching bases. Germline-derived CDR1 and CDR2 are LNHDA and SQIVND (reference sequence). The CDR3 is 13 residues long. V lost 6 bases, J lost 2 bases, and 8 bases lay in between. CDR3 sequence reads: CASSRGPGNTIYF. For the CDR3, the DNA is TGTGCCAGTAGCAGGGGTCCTGGAAACACCATATATTTT.